These 22 T cell receptor beta chains came from one sample sequenced in a study of CD4+ T cells in melanoma. Sequencing was performed with immunoSEQ multiplex PCR; in TCRdb, only in-frame clones are kept and a portion is missing. This sample yields over 130,000 clones, of which 92% are seen a single time; 1.5% belongs to the top ten. The receptors were sampled from a human donor with melanoma.

In its sample, this clone was seen once. This sequence joins TRBV7-8 and TRBJ1-4; D possibly corresponds to TRBD1 (5 bases). This CDR3 has 15 amino acids. V lost 5 bases, J lost 7 bases, and 17 bases lay in between. Germline V lookup: CDR1 SGHVS, CDR2 FQNEAQ. CDR3 region: CASSPPGTAFEKLFF. The CDR3 region has the DNA TGTGCCAGCAGCCCCCCCGGGACGGCTTTTGAAAAACTGTTTTTT.

The chain carries TRBV5-1 and TRBJ1-6; a weak D match, TRBD1 (6 bases). The germline CDR1 and CDR2 sequences are SGHRS and YFSETQ. CDR3 size: 16 residues. The ends were cut back, 4 bases at V and 10 bases at J, with 21 bases in the middle. The CDR3 here is CASSPFPGQSWSPLHF. The DNA for the CDR3 is TGCGCCAGCAGCCCGTTTCCGGGACAATCTTGGTCACCCCTCCACTTT.

This CDR3 reads CAISDSTGYQPQHF. The DNA for the CDR3 is TGTGCCATCAGTGACTCGACAGGGTATCAGCCCCAGCATTTT. V gene TRBV10-3 combines with J gene TRBJ1-5, with 7 positions matching TRBD1. This CDR3 comprises 14 residues. The V gene's germline CDR1 is ENHRY and CDR2 SYGVKD. Germline trimming cut 3 bases from V and 5 bases from J; bases unmatched to any gene: 4.

The chain couples TRBV30 to TRBJ1-4, with D tentatively TRBD1 (6 bases). This CDR3 region has 12 residues. V lost 7 bases and J 3 bases, leaving 9 bases between the germline ends. CDR1 is GTSNPN, CDR2 SVGIG, per germline (reference sequence). The CDR3 coding sequence is TGTGCCTTTGACAGGCCTAATGAAAAACTGTTTTTT. Translated: CAFDRPNEKLFF.

The chain is built from TRBV5-1 and TRBJ1-1, with D possibly TRBD1 on 5 matching bases. CDR1 and CDR2 (germline): SGHRS, YFSETQ. V lost 2 bases to trimming and J lost 11 bases, with 16 bases between them. CDR3 size: 13 residues. Written as DNA, the CDR3 is TGCGCCAGCAGCTTCGAGGGGAAAGCCCAGGCTTTCTTT. Its protein is CASSFEGKAQAFF.

The chain combines TRBV5-4 with TRBJ2-1; D could derive from TRBD1 or TRBD2 (5 bases each). The germline gives CDR1 SGHNT, CDR2 YYREEE (reference sequence). V dropped 0 bases and J dropped 0 bases, with 7 bases sitting between them. This CDR3 comprises 15 residues. The CDR3 nucleotides read TGTGCCAGCAGCTTGGAGGGGAGCTCCTACAATGAGCAGTTCTTC. Its translation: CASSLEGSSYNEQFF.

This clone appeared a single time. The chain has TRBV11-2 and TRBJ2-3; TRBD2 aligns across 8 bases. CDR1 and CDR2 (germline): SGHAT, FQNNGV. This CDR3 contains 15 residues. V was pared by 7 bases and J by 2 bases, with 8 bases of the junction left unmatched. CDR3 protein: CASMKSGGYTDTQYF. As DNA, the CDR3 is TGTGCCAGCATGAAATCGGGGGGGTACACAGATACGCAGTATTTT.

The genes are TRBV15 and TRBJ2-5; 8 bases are a match to TRBD2. The CDR3 extends over 13 amino acids. CDR1 is LNHNV, CDR2 YYDKDF, per germline (reference sequence). After removal of 8 bases from V and 3 bases from J, the junction contained 5 bases not matched to a gene. The CDR3 loop is CATAPGGKETQYF. CDR3 in DNA: TGTGCCACCGCTCCGGGGGGGAAAGAGACCCAGTACTTC.

The chain carries TRBV6-4 and TRBJ2-2, with D perhaps TRBD1 (5 bases). The CDR3 runs 15 residues. Trimming stripped 9 bases from V and 2 bases from J, with 16 bases between. The germline V gene has CDR1 MRHNA and CDR2 SNTAGT. CDR3 DNA: TGTGCCAGAGGAAGCTTGACAGCCAACACCGGGGAGCTGTTTTTT. This encodes CARGSLTANTGELFF.

The V gene is TRBV19, the J gene TRBJ2-1, with 10 bases lining up with TRBD2. The ends lost 3 bases at V and 7 bases at J; junction bases unmatched: 6. Germline V gene sequence: CDR1 LNHDA, CDR2 SQIVND (reference sequence). The CDR3 has 15 amino acids. DNA for the CDR3: TGTGCCAGTAGTATTAGCCTAGCGGGGGTTAATGAGCAGTTCTTC. It is translated as CASSISLAGVNEQFF.

The V gene is TRBV5-1, the J gene TRBJ2-5; the D is unclear. Per the germline V gene, CDR1 is SGHRS and CDR2 is YFSETQ. The CDR3 is made up of 14 amino acids. V was shortened by 0 bases and J by 7 bases, with 13 bases between the two germline ends. The CDR3 DNA follows: TGCGCCAGCAGCTTGGCAGGCCAGGCCGCGACCCAGTACTTC. This translates into CASSLAGQAATQYF. The full variable domain, its missing parts supplied by reference TRBV5-1 and TRBJ2-5, is KAGVTQTPRYLIKTRGQQVTLSCSPISGHRSVSWYQQTPGQGLQFLFEYFSETQRNKGNFPGRFSGRQFSNSRSEMNVSTLELGDSALYLCASSLAGQAATQYFGPGTRLLVL.

This rearrangement joins TRBV12-5 to TRBJ2-5, with 9 positions matching TRBD1. Germline trimming cut 2 bases from V and 5 bases from J; bases unmatched to any gene: 9. The CDR3 loop spans 16 amino acids. Germline V lookup: CDR1 LGHNT, CDR2 FRNRAP. CDR3 loop: CASGLLRTGDVETQYF. CDR3 nucleotide sequence: TGTGCTAGTGGTTTGCTTCGGACAGGGGATGTGGAGACCCAGTACTTC.

This clone occurred once. The J gene is TRBJ2-3, the V gene TRBV27; 7 nucleotides align to TRBD2. Germline CDR1 MNHEY, CDR2 SMNVEV (reference sequence). V lost 10 bases, J lost 5 bases, and 9 bases stayed unmatched. This CDR3 is 13 amino acids long. The CDR3 here is CATSAGPGDTQYF. The CDR3 DNA reads as TGTGCCACTTCAGCGGGGCCGGGAGATACGCAGTATTTT.

The chain carries TRBV7-3 and TRBJ1-2, with TRBD1 matching 7 bases. The V gene's germline CDR1 is SGHTA and CDR2 FQGTGA. The J segment lost 4 bases and the V segment lost 5 bases, leaving 7 bases of the junction unmatched. CDR3 length: 14 residues. In nucleotides, the CDR3 is TGTGCCAGCAGCCTGACAGGGAGCGGCTATGGCTACACCTTC. Translation: CASSLTGSGYGYTF.

This rearrangement joins TRBV19 to TRBJ2-7; D not resolved. The germline V and J ends were trimmed by 6 bases and 6 bases, with 9 bases remaining between them. Germline values: CDR1 LNHDA, CDR2 SQIVND (reference sequence). This CDR3 contains 11 residues. CDR3 sequence reads: CASSNRREQYF. For the CDR3, the DNA is TGTGCCAGTAGCAACCGGCGCGAGCAGTACTTC.

The rearrangement links TRBV5-5 to TRBJ1-1; D call uncertain. Trimming took off 2 bases at V and 1 base at J, with 9 bases between the two ends. Germline V gene data show CDR1 as SGHKS and CDR2 as YYEKEE (reference sequence). This CDR3 comprises 14 residues. CDR3 nucleotide sequence: TGTGCCAGCAGCTTTCTACGATGGAACACTGAAGCTTTCTTT. It translates to CASSFLRWNTEAFF.

The gene calls are TRBV6-1 and TRBJ1-5, with unresolved D. With 4 bases removed from V and 4 bases from J, the gap between germline ends came to 14 bases. Looked up from germline, CDR1 is MNHNS and CDR2 is SASEGT. This CDR3 is built from 15 residues. The CDR3 reads CASSGGGFRNQPQHF. The CDR3 region has the DNA TGTGCCAGCAGTGGAGGAGGGTTTCGAAATCAGCCCCAGCATTTT.

The V gene is TRBV19, the J gene TRBJ2-5; D not certain. Germline V gives CDR1 LNHDA, CDR2 SQIVND (reference sequence). Trimming took 5 bases from V and 7 from J, leaving 11 bases between them. The CDR3 is made up of 12 amino acids. CDR3 in DNA: TGTGCCAGTAGTCCCTCCACGGGGACCCAGTACTTC. Translated: CASSPSTGTQYF.

The rearrangement links TRBV29-1 to TRBJ2-5, with TRBD2 identical over 13 bases. Germline V gene lookup returns CDR1 SQVTM and CDR2 ANQGSEA. Losses at the gene ends were 7 bases for V and 2 bases for J; bases not matched to a gene: 4. The CDR3 extends over 14 amino acids. The CDR3 sequence: CSAWGLAGQETQYF. The CDR3 nucleotides read TGCAGCGCGTGGGGACTAGCGGGGCAAGAGACCCAGTACTTC.

This chain uses TRBV6-6 with TRBJ1-1; D is unresolved. The CDR3 has 13 amino acids. Germline V gene data show CDR1 as MNHNY and CDR2 as SVGAGI (reference sequence). V lost 0 bases and J 5 bases, leaving 7 bases between the germline ends. The chain's CDR3 is CASSYSQSTEAFF. The CDR3 DNA sequence: TGTGCCAGCAGTTACTCACAAAGTACTGAAGCTTTCTTT.

The V gene is TRBV6-5, the J gene TRBJ2-7; tentatively, D is TRBD2 (5 bases). Trimming took 6 bases from V and 0 from J, leaving 15 bases between them. The germline CDR1 and CDR2 sequences are MNHEY and SVGAGI. The CDR3 is made up of 15 amino acids. The CDR3 coding sequence is TGTGCCAGCAGCAACGTCGGGGTGAGCTCCTACGAGCAGTACTTC. This gives the protein CASSNVGVSSYEQYF.

This clone has a single count. The chain carries TRBV30 and TRBJ1-2, with 9 bases lining up with TRBD1. There are 15 residues in the CDR3. In germline, CDR1 is GTSNPN, CDR2 SVGIG (reference sequence). J lost 3 bases, V lost 2 bases, and 7 bases had no gene match. DNA for the CDR3: TGTGCCTGGAGTCCAGAGACAGGGGGGTACTATGGCTACACCTTC. This sequence encodes CAWSPETGGYYGYTF. The full variable domain, completed using reference TRBV30 and TRBJ1-2, is SQTIHQWPATLVQPVGSPLSLECTVEGTSNPNLYWYRQAAGRGLQLLFYSVGIGQISSEVPQNLSASRPQDRQFILSSKKLLLSDSGFYLCAWSPETGGYYGYTFGSGTRLTVV.